This T cell receptor (beta chain) was sequenced for a study of blood T cells in healthy people across ages. Trimming stripped 7 bases from V and 11 bases from J, with 22 bases between. Germline CDR1 and CDR2: LNHNV and YYDKDF (reference sequence). There are 14 residues in the CDR3. Alongside a J-beta primer mix, a sample-barcoded 5' primer served in a second PCR lasting about 7 to 11 cycles. From the 5' RACE reads, TCRdb called clonotypes with MiXCR, one entry per CDR3 protein. The table lists around 1.5 million distinct CDR3 sequences, 34% of them singletons. Every participating donor contributed 7.5 to 10 milliliters of peripheral blood through a draw.

The sequenced sample was blood. The chain combines TRBV15 with TRBJ2-3; tentatively, D is TRBD2 (6 bases). The TCR sequence derives from a young woman in good health. DNA for the CDR3: TGTGCCACCAACGGGGGAGCCGCTTTTTTCCGGCAGTATTTT. Its protein product is CATNGGAAFFRQYF.